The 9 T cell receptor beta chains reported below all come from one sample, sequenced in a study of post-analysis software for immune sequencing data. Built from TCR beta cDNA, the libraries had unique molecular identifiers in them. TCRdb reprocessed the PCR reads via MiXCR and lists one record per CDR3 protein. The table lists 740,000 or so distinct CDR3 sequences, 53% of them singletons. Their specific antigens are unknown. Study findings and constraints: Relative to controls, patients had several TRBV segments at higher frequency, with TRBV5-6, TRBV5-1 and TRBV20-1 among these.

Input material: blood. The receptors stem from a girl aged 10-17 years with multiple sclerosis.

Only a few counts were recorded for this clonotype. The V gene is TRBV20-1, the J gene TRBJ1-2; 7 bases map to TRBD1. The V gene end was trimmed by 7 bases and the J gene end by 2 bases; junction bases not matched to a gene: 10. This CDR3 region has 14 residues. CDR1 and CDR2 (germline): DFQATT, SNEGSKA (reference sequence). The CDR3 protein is CSVRDRDLNYGYTF. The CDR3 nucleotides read TGCAGTGTTCGGGACAGAGACTTAAACTATGGCTACACCTTC.

The CDR3 is CASSYRSGPCYGYTF. CDR3 in DNA: TGTGCCAGCAGTTACAGATCAGGGCCATGCTATGGCTACACCTTC. V usage is TRBV6-5 and J usage is TRBJ1-2, with a tentative D call TRBD1 (5 bases). There are 15 residues in the CDR3. Trimming shortened V by 2 bases and J by 4 bases, and 14 bases separated the two germline ends. Germline CDR1 is MNHEY and CDR2 is SVGAGI.

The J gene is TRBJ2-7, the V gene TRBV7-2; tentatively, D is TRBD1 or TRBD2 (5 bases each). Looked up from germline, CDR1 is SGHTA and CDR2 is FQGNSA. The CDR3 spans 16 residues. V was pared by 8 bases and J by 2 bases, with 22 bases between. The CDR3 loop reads CASGAGRGKSTYEQYF. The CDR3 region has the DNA TGTGCCAGCGGCGCCGGCCGGGGCAAATCAACCTACGAGCAGTACTTC. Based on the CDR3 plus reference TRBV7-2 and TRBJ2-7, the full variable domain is GAGVSQSPSNKVTEKGKDVELRCDPISGHTALYWYRQSLGQGLEFLIYFQGNSAPDKSGLPSDRFSAERTGGSVSTLTIQRTQQEDSAVYLCASGAGRGKSTYEQYFGPGTRLTVT.

CDR3 sequence: CASSFVAGEGNEQFF. In nucleotides, the CDR3 is TGTGCCAGCAGCTTTGTAGCGGGAGAGGGCAATGAGCAGTTCTTC. The chain is built from TRBV7-3 and TRBJ2-1; 9 bases match TRBD2. The germline CDR1 and CDR2 sequences are SGHTA and FQGTGA. The junction had 6 bases not matched to a gene; V was cut back by 3 bases and J by 6 bases. This CDR3 contains 15 residues.

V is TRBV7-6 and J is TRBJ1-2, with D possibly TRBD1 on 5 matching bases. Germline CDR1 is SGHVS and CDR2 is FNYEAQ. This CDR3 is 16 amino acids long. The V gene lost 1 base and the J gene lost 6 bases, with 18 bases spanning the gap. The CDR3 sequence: CASSLDNLGGRNGYTF. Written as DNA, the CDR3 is TGTGCCAGCAGCTTAGACAACTTGGGGGGTAGGAATGGCTACACCTTC.

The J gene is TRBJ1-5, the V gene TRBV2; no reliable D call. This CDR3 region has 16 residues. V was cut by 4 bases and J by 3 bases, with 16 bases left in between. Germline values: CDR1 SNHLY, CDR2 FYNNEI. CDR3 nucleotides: TGTGCCAGCAGTGGTAGGTCCCAAAGCGCCAATCAGCCCCAGCATTTT. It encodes CASSGRSQSANQPQHF. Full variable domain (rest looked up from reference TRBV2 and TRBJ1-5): EPEVTQTPSHQVTQMGQEVILRCVPISNHLYFYWYRQILGQKVEFLVSFYNNEISEKSEIFDDQFSVERPDGSNFTLKIRSTKLEDSAMYFCASSGRSQSANQPQHFGDGTRLSIL.

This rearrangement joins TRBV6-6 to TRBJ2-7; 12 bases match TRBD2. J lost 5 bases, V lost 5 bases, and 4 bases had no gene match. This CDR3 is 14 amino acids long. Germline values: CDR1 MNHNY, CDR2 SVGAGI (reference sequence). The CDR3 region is CASSRTSGNNEQYF. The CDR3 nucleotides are TGTGCCAGCAGTCGGACTAGCGGGAATAACGAGCAGTACTTC.

The CDR3 nucleotides are TGTGCCAGCAGTGTTGCAGCCCCGTCGGGCTACACCTTC. This codes for CASSVAAPSGYTF. The chain employs TRBV12-3 or TRBV12-4 and TRBJ1-2; no clear D gene. The CDR3 is 13 amino acids. The V end lost 5 bases, the J end lost 8 bases, and 15 bases lay between the germline ends.

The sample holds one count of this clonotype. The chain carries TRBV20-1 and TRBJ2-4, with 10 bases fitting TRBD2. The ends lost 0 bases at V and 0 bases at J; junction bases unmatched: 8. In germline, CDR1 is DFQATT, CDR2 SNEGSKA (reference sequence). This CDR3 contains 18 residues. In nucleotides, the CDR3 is TGCAGTGCTAGAGATCCTCCTAGCGGGAGCCCAGCCAAAAACATTCAGTACTTC. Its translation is CSARDPPSGSPAKNIQYF.